These T cell receptor beta chains were read from a single sample in a study of memory CD4+ T cells and cytomegalovirus serostatus. This table comes from immunoSEQ multiplex PCR, and its TCRdb copy is limited to in-frame clones, with some not included. The sample has tens of thousands of clones, 60% to 80% seen once. The specimen was memory CD4+ T cells from blood. The receptor source for this set is an adult in good health and CMV-seronegative. The CDR3 runs from the conserved cysteine through the conserved F or W. The D gene is left open where the match is weak. Some rows have no size entry. The others give once, few or many, or a class for an expanded clone.

j_call v_call d_call clone_size cdr3_nt cdr3_aa
TRBJ2-2 TRBV6-6 NA once TGTGCCAGCAGTCTGGGACCTACCGGGGAGCTGTTTTTT CASSLGPTGELFF
TRBJ2-7 TRBV5-1 TRBD1 NA TGCGCCAGCAGCTTGGACAATGACAGGGCTGTGTACTTC CASSLDNDRAVYF
TRBJ2-6 TRBV5-1 NA NA TGCGCCAGCAGCTTACTCGCAGGGGCTGGGGCCAACGTCCTGACTTTC CASSLLAGAGANVLTF
TRBJ1-1 TRBV11-2 TRBD1 NA TGTGCCAGCAGCTTATCCCGCGACGGGACAGGTAGGAACACTGAAGCTTTCTTT CASSLSRDGTGRNTEAFF
TRBJ1-2 TRBV6-5 TRBD1 medium-sized TGTGCCAGCAGTTACACCGTAGGTCAGGGGGCGAGCTACACCTTC CASSYTVGQGASYTF
TRBJ2-2 TRBV11-3 NA few TGTGCCAGCAGCTTATGGTCGGGGGCCGGGGAGCTGTTTTTT CASSLWSGAGELFF
TRBJ2-2 TRBV6-6 NA once TGTGCCAGCAGTTACTCCGAGACAGCGAACACCGGGGAGCTGTTTTTT CASSYSETANTGELFF
TRBJ1-2 TRBV5-6 NA NA TGTGCCAGCAGCTTTCCGGGACGGTCGAACTATGGCTACACCTTC CASSFPGRSNYGYTF
TRBJ1-5 TRBV30 TRBD1 NA TGTGCCTGGAGCGGAACAGGGGCCTCGGCCCAGCATTTT CAWSGTGASAQHF
TRBJ2-1 TRBV27 NA NA TGTGCCAGCAGTTTATCTGCCCTCAAGTTTGAGCAGTTCTTC CASSLSALKFEQFF
TRBJ1-5 TRBV30 TRBD1 NA TGTGCCTGGAGTGTAGGACAGGGTAAGCAGCCCCAGCATTTT CAWSVGQGKQPQHF
TRBJ1-1 TRBV7-3 NA NA TGTGCCAGCGGGACTGACAGCAGCACTGAAGCTTTCTTT CASGTDSSTEAFF
TRBJ2-7 TRBV7-9 TRBD2 NA TGTGCCAGCAGCTGGGGGGAGGGATTCTACGAGCAGTACTTC CASSWGEGFYEQYF
TRBJ1-2 TRBV5-1 NA once TGCGCCAGCATAGGGGACTATGGCTACACCTTC CASIGDYGYTF
TRBJ1-1 TRBV29-1 NA NA TGCAGCGTACAGGGTTTGGACACTGAAGCTTTCTTT CSVQGLDTEAFF
TRBJ1-4 TRBV5-6 NA NA TGTGCCAGCAGCGTTTCCCAGGGGACTAATGAAAAACTGTTTTTT CASSVSQGTNEKLFF
TRBJ1-2 TRBV12-5 NA NA TGTGCTAGTGGTTTGACAGGGCGGGATGGCTACACCTTC CASGLTGRDGYTF
TRBJ1-2 TRBV11-2 TRBD1 NA TGTGCCAGCAGCACGGACAGGAGCTATGGCTACACCTTC CASSTDRSYGYTF
TRBJ1-5 TRBV30 NA NA TGTGCCTGGACCCGGGAGCCCAATCAGCCCCAGCATTTT CAWTREPNQPQHF
TRBJ2-2 TRBV9 TRBD1 NA TGTGCCAGCAGCGTAGGGGGGACAGGGGCCACCGGGGAGCTGTTTTTT CASSVGGTGATGELFF
TRBJ1-1 TRBV7-2 TRBD1 NA TGTGCCAGCAGCATCAACAGTGGTTTACAGGGGGAAGCTTTCTTT CASSINSGLQGEAFF
TRBJ1-1 TRBV20-1 NA few TGCAGTGCTAGAGGCCCACGGGGGGCTTTCTTT CSARGPRGAFF
TRBJ1-1 TRBV27 NA NA TGTGCCAGCAGTACCCGGGTTGGCACTGAAGCTTTCTTT CASSTRVGTEAFF